This T cell receptor (beta chain) was sequenced in a study of T cells in Graves' hyperthyroidism and ophthalmopathy. Clinical symptoms, serum thyroxine, TRAb, thyroid ultrasound and orbital computed tomography established diagnosis. CDR3 length: 11 residues. With 6 bases removed from V and 4 bases from J, the gap between germline ends came to 7 bases. The V gene's germline CDR1 is SQVTM and CDR2 ANQGSEA. From RNA transcripts, TCR beta CDR3 regions were amplified. The HTBI primer set was used in a first-round RT-PCR of the TCR CDR3. TCRdb re-derived calls from the multiplex PCR reads in MiXCR, one entry per CDR3 protein. The top ten clones hold 28% of a sample with fewer than 400,000 distinct CDR3 sequences, over 12% of them seen once.

This receptor was identified in a man aged 50-59 years with Graves' ophthalmopathy. Sequences were obtained from blood. The chain is built from TRBV29-1 and TRBJ1-5, with D unresolved. The chain's CDR3 is CSVADNQPQHF. The CDR3, as DNA: TGCAGCGTCGCGGATAATCAGCCCCAGCATTTT.